Presented here are 2 T cell receptor beta chains from one specimen sequenced in a study of breast tumors, draining lymph nodes, adjacent tissues. Breast cancer patients provided tissue from their axillary draining lymph nodes. TCRdb itself ran the multiplex PCR reads through MiXCR, one entry per CDR3 protein. This sample carries around 150,000 distinct CDR3 sequences, about 30% of them seen once, and the ten largest clones take around 2.3%. The material sequenced was axillary lymph node tissue. The source of these receptors is a female donor with breast cancer. Some clones in this sample may be carry-over from other donors' samples.

This clonotype was recorded at least ten times. The chain couples TRBV19 to TRBJ1-2; D might be TRBD1 (6 bases). Trimming removed 4 bases from V and 3 bases from J, with 6 bases in between. The germline V gene encodes CDR1 LNHDA and CDR2 SQIVND (reference sequence). The CDR3 length is 12 residues. The CDR3: CASSNRDYGYTF. Here the CDR3 DNA reads TGTGCCAGTAGTAACAGGGACTATGGCTACACCTTC. Together with reference TRBV19 and TRBJ1-2, the CDR3 gives the full variable domain: DGGITQSPKYLFRKEGQNVTLSCEQNLNHDAMYWYRQDPGQGLRLIYYSQIVNDFQKGDIAEGYSVSREKKESFPLTVTSAQKNPTAFYLCASSNRDYGYTFGSGTRLTVV.

To note about this clonotype: A much larger clone differs by one base, so this may be a read error. Since the CDR3 does not end with the conserved phenylalanine or tryptophan, this likely comes from a read error. This chain links TRBV19 with TRBJ1-2; D perhaps matches TRBD1 (6 bases). The CDR3 totals 19 residues. V was pared by 1 base and J by 6 bases, with 27 bases between. Looked up from germline, CDR1 is LNHDA and CDR2 is SQIVND (reference sequence). CDR3 residues: CASSIGYGGGAELPNGYTL. CDR3 in DNA: TGTGCCAGTAGTATAGGGTATGGGGGGGGCGCCGAACTCCCCAATGGCTACACCCTC.